This T cell receptor (beta chain) was identified during a study of CD8 T cells in ankylosing spondylitis. This clonotype was counted ten times or more. Its antigen remains unidentified. As the method for making TCR beta libraries, quantitative 5'-RACE with molecular barcodes was used. TCRdb analysed the 5' RACE reads with MiXCR anew, one entry per CDR3 protein. Among about 220,000 distinct CDR3 sequences listed, about 6.7% were seen once. This CDR3 has 14 residues. Trimming pared 5 bases from V and 2 bases from J, leaving 16 bases between. Germline CDR1 reads DFQATT; CDR2 reads SNEGSKA (reference sequence). Regarding the study as a whole: Earlier reports found some motif variants in synovial fluid and blood in reactive arthritis. Reported data indicate significant enrichment of disease-linked clones within matched ankylosing spondylitis synovial fluid. Disease-linked clones proved CD8+ and comparatively uncommon in peripheral blood. Ankylosing spondylitis blood seemed to carry a telltale TCR beta motif made of fewer than ten highly homologous variants.

V is TRBV20-1 and J is TRBJ2-7; D remains unclear. The TCR sequence derives from a male donor with ankylosing spondylitis. The sample was blood, either unsorted or a sorted T cell fraction (not recorded which). The CDR3 nucleotides read TGCAGTGCTCAGCGTACTACGGAAGCCTACGAGCAGTACTTC. Translated: CSAQRTTEAYEQYF.